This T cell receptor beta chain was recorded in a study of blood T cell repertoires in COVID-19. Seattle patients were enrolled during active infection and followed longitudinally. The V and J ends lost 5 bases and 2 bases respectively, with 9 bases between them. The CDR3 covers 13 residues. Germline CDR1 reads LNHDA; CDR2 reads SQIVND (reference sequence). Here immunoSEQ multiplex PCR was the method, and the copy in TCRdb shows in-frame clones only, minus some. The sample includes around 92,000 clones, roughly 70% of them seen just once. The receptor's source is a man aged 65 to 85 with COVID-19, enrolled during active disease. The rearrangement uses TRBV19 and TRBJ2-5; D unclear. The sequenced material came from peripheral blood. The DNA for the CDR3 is TGTGCCAGTAGTGGCGGCAGTCAAGAGACCCAGTACTTC. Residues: CASSGGSQETQYF.